This T cell receptor (beta chain) appears in the sequencing data of a study of PD-1 blockade in classical Hodgkin lymphoma. On this clone itself: Its antigen is unidentified.

Study-level findings and limits: Why the repertoires differ is still unclear, perhaps disease activity or prior therapy. Compared with baseline, CD4+ but not CD8+ TCR diversity had risen significantly by C4D1. Exclusion was the outcome for patients who began nivolumab under 1 year after ASCT.

The CDR3 has 15 amino acids. V was pared by 5 bases and J by 8 bases, with 21 bases between. The V gene's germline CDR1 is MDHEN and CDR2 SYDVKM. Following autologous stem cell transplantation, relapse occurred in every patient, and exposure to brentuximab vedotin varied. The study purified CD4+ T cells from thawed PBMCs using magnetic negative selection. Assay used: immunoSEQ multiplex PCR; TCRdb lists only in-frame clones, some missing. The sample holds 25,000 to 35,000 clones, less than 90% seen once. V usage is TRBV28 and J usage is TRBJ1-2; D gene uncertain. Sequenced here: CD4+ T cells from blood, sampled at baseline. This TCR came from a human donor with classical Hodgkin lymphoma. The CDR3 spells CASSLTPGPREGYTF. Here the CDR3 DNA reads TGTGCCAGCAGTCTGACCCCCGGGCCCCGAGAAGGCTACACCTTC.